These T cell receptor beta chains were read from a single sample in a study of PD-1 blockade in classical Hodgkin lymphoma. Measured with immunoSEQ multiplex PCR; TCRdb has only the in-frame clones, and not every one. The data hold around 42,000 clones, with about 72% observed a single time. Here the sequenced sample was peripheral blood mononuclear cells (PBMCs), taken at baseline. The receptors originated from a human donor with classical Hodgkin lymphoma. Both conserved end residues are part of each CDR3. Fields, in order: D gene, clone size, CDR3 length, J gene, V gene, CDR3 DNA, CDR3 protein. D genes are given only for firm matches. Size values are once, few and many counts, or a class for expanded clones, and some rows have none.

d_gene: -
abundance: once
len: 16
j_gene: TRBJ2-1
v_gene: TRBV29-1
CDR3nt: TGCAGCGTTGAGGGGGGTTTGCGAGAATCCTACAATGAGCAGTTCTTC
CDR3aa: CSVEGGLRESYNEQFF

d_gene: TRBD1
abundance: -
len: 14
j_gene: TRBJ1-2
v_gene: TRBV5-1
CDR3nt: TGCGCCAGCAGCTTCGAGGACAGGGGACGCGGCTACACCTTC
CDR3aa: CASSFEDRGRGYTF

d_gene: -
abundance: -
len: 14
j_gene: TRBJ2-2
v_gene: TRBV5-6
CDR3nt: TGTGCCAGCAGCCCCCTCGATTTGCCGGGGGAGCTGTTTTTT
CDR3aa: CASSPLDLPGELFF

d_gene: TRBD2
abundance: many
len: 15
j_gene: TRBJ2-1
v_gene: TRBV5-4
CDR3nt: TGTGCCAGCAGCTTACTCGGGGGGTACTACAATGAGCAGTTCTTC
CDR3aa: CASSLLGGYYNEQFF

d_gene: TRBD1
abundance: -
len: 15
j_gene: TRBJ1-1
v_gene: TRBV18
CDR3nt: TGTGCCAGCTCACCACCGACAGGGGTAGGAGCTGAAGCTTTCTTT
CDR3aa: CASSPPTGVGAEAFF

d_gene: -
abundance: -
len: 14
j_gene: TRBJ2-1
v_gene: TRBV7-8
CDR3nt: TGTGCCAGCAGCTTAGCGAGCAGGGGCTCTGAGCAGTTCTTC
CDR3aa: CASSLASRGSEQFF

d_gene: TRBD1
abundance: -
len: 21
j_gene: TRBJ2-2
v_gene: TRBV12-5
CDR3nt: TGTGCTAGTGGTTTGCCTAACTTATCCCGGGACAGGGGGCAGGACACCGGGGAGCTGTTTTTT
CDR3aa: CASGLPNLSRDRGQDTGELFF

d_gene: -
abundance: -
len: 15
j_gene: TRBJ1-1
v_gene: TRBV7-9
CDR3nt: TGTGCCAGCAGCTCCTACGACAGGATGAACACTGAAGCTTTCTTT
CDR3aa: CASSSYDRMNTEAFF

d_gene: -
abundance: -
len: 14
j_gene: TRBJ1-1
v_gene: TRBV5-5
CDR3nt: TGTGCCAGCAGCTTGCTCCCCGCGAACACTGAAGCTTTCTTT
CDR3aa: CASSLLPANTEAFF

d_gene: -
abundance: -
len: 16
j_gene: TRBJ1-5
v_gene: TRBV7-2
CDR3nt: TGTGCCAGCAGCTTAGTAGGCAGTGTTCCCAATCAGCCCCAGCATTTT
CDR3aa: CASSLVGSVPNQPQHF

d_gene: TRBD1
abundance: few
len: 16
j_gene: TRBJ2-1
v_gene: TRBV11-2
CDR3nt: TGTGCCAGCAGGCCCTCCGGGACAGCGGCCTACAATGAGCAGTTCTTC
CDR3aa: CASRPSGTAAYNEQFF

d_gene: -
abundance: once
len: 13
j_gene: TRBJ1-1
v_gene: TRBV5-1
CDR3nt: TGCGCCAGCAGTCGGAGCACGGACACTGAAGCTTTCTTT
CDR3aa: CASSRSTDTEAFF

d_gene: -
abundance: -
len: 15
j_gene: TRBJ2-1
v_gene: TRBV4-3
CDR3nt: TGCGCCAGCAGCCAAGATACGTCAGGGGTGAATGAGCAGTTCTTC
CDR3aa: CASSQDTSGVNEQFF

d_gene: -
abundance: -
len: 14
j_gene: TRBJ2-7
v_gene: TRBV6-5
CDR3nt: TGTGCCAGCAGTTACTCGAGGGGCGGGTACGAGCAGTACTTC
CDR3aa: CASSYSRGGYEQYF

d_gene: -
abundance: -
len: 12
j_gene: TRBJ2-1
v_gene: TRBV7-9
CDR3nt: TGTGCCAGCAGCTTAACCGTTAATGAGCAGTTCTTC
CDR3aa: CASSLTVNEQFF

d_gene: TRBD1
abundance: -
len: 15
j_gene: TRBJ1-2
v_gene: TRBV7-9
CDR3nt: TGTGCCAGCAGCCAAGAGCCGACAGGGGGTTATGGCTACACCTTC
CDR3aa: CASSQEPTGGYGYTF

d_gene: -
abundance: few
len: 14
j_gene: TRBJ1-1
v_gene: TRBV5-5
CDR3nt: TGTGCCAGCAGCCTTCTAAGGGACTTTGCCCAAGCTTTCTTT
CDR3aa: CASSLLRDFAQAFF

d_gene: TRBD1
abundance: -
len: 14
j_gene: TRBJ2-7
v_gene: TRBV30
CDR3nt: TGTGCCTGGAGTATGACAGGGAATTCCTACGAGCAGTACTTC
CDR3aa: CAWSMTGNSYEQYF

d_gene: -
abundance: -
len: 17
j_gene: TRBJ1-5
v_gene: TRBV4-3
CDR3nt: TGCGCCAGCAGCCAAGACTACTGGGGGGCTCCCAATCAGCCCCAGCATTTT
CDR3aa: CASSQDYWGAPNQPQHF

d_gene: TRBD1
abundance: once
len: 18
j_gene: TRBJ2-7
v_gene: TRBV7-9
CDR3nt: TGTGCCAGCAGCTTAGAACTTGGCCGACAGGGCGAGAAGTACGAGCAGTACTTC
CDR3aa: CASSLELGRQGEKYEQYF

d_gene: -
abundance: -
len: 15
j_gene: TRBJ2-3
v_gene: TRBV28
CDR3nt: TGTGCCAGCAGTTTAATTGTGAAGGGGACAGATACGCAGTATTTT
CDR3aa: CASSLIVKGTDTQYF

d_gene: -
abundance: -
len: 15
j_gene: TRBJ2-1
v_gene: TRBV6-6
CDR3nt: TGTGCCAGCAGTTACTCAGGCCAGACCCACAATGAGCAGTTCTTC
CDR3aa: CASSYSGQTHNEQFF

d_gene: TRBD2
abundance: -
len: 15
j_gene: TRBJ2-1
v_gene: TRBV6-5
CDR3nt: TGTGCCAGCAGTCCCCCTAGCGGTTACTACAATGAGCAGTTCTTC
CDR3aa: CASSPPSGYYNEQFF

d_gene: -
abundance: -
len: 12
j_gene: TRBJ1-2
v_gene: TRBV27
CDR3nt: TGTGCCAGCAGTTTATCGGGGGTCGGCTACACCTTC
CDR3aa: CASSLSGVGYTF

d_gene: -
abundance: -
len: 16
j_gene: TRBJ1-4
v_gene: TRBV7-9
CDR3nt: TGTGCCAGCAGCCCCCCCCGGGGCTGGTCTAATGAAAAACTGTTTTTT
CDR3aa: CASSPPRGWSNEKLFF

d_gene: TRBD1
abundance: once
len: 15
j_gene: TRBJ1-4
v_gene: TRBV5-1
CDR3nt: TGCGCCAGCAGCCCCTGGACAGGCGGGAATGAAAAACTGTTTTTT
CDR3aa: CASSPWTGGNEKLFF

d_gene: -
abundance: -
len: 17
j_gene: TRBJ2-7
v_gene: TRBV23-1
CDR3nt: TGCGCCAGCAGTCGGCCCTTCTGGCGGTGCAGCTCCTACGAGCAGTACTTC
CDR3aa: CASSRPFWRCSSYEQYF

d_gene: -
abundance: -
len: 13
j_gene: TRBJ2-7
v_gene: TRBV7-9
CDR3nt: TGTGCCAGCGGAACGACAGAGTCATACGAGCAGTACTTC
CDR3aa: CASGTTESYEQYF

d_gene: -
abundance: few
len: 11
j_gene: TRBJ2-1
v_gene: TRBV20-1
CDR3nt: TGCAGTGCTAGAGATAGCGGTGAGCAGTTCTTC
CDR3aa: CSARDSGEQFF

d_gene: -
abundance: -
len: 15
j_gene: TRBJ1-2
v_gene: TRBV18
CDR3nt: TGTGCCAGCTCACCGAGGGCCCAGCCCCATAATGGCTACACCTTC
CDR3aa: CASSPRAQPHNGYTF

d_gene: -
abundance: -
len: 13
j_gene: TRBJ1-2
v_gene: TRBV19
CDR3nt: TGTGCCAGTTTACAGGCGGAGGAATATGGCTACACCTTC
CDR3aa: CASLQAEEYGYTF

d_gene: -
abundance: -
len: 14
j_gene: TRBJ1-2
v_gene: TRBV10-3
CDR3nt: TGTGCCATCAGTGAATATGGGTCGGACTATGGCTACACCTTC
CDR3aa: CAISEYGSDYGYTF

d_gene: -
abundance: -
len: 11
j_gene: TRBJ1-1
v_gene: TRBV4-2
CDR3nt: TGTGCCAGCAGCCAAGATGCTCGGGCTTTCTTT
CDR3aa: CASSQDARAFF

d_gene: -
abundance: few
len: 16
j_gene: TRBJ1-5
v_gene: TRBV21-1
CDR3nt: TGTGCCAGCAGCAAAGGGCCCAGGGAAAGCAATCAGCCCCAGCATTTT
CDR3aa: CASSKGPRESNQPQHF

d_gene: -
abundance: -
len: 13
j_gene: TRBJ1-1
v_gene: TRBV18
CDR3nt: TGTGCCAGCTCGGGGAAGGGGAACACTGAAGCTTTCTTT
CDR3aa: CASSGKGNTEAFF

d_gene: -
abundance: -
len: 15
j_gene: TRBJ1-5
v_gene: TRBV4-3
CDR3nt: TGCGCCAGCAGCCAAGATAGGGGAAACAATCAGCCCCAGCATTTT
CDR3aa: CASSQDRGNNQPQHF

d_gene: -
abundance: -
len: 12
j_gene: TRBJ2-1
v_gene: TRBV6-5
CDR3nt: TGTGCCAGCAGTTACGGTGTCAATGAGCAGTTCTTC
CDR3aa: CASSYGVNEQFF

d_gene: -
abundance: -
len: 15
j_gene: TRBJ1-4
v_gene: TRBV5-6
CDR3nt: TGTGCCAGCAGCTTTGATTGGACGGGAAATGAAAAACTGTTTTTT
CDR3aa: CASSFDWTGNEKLFF

d_gene: -
abundance: -
len: 13
j_gene: TRBJ1-5
v_gene: TRBV28
CDR3nt: TGTGCCAGCAGTTTACAGGACCGACAGCCCCAGCATTTT
CDR3aa: CASSLQDRQPQHF

d_gene: TRBD2
abundance: -
len: 15
j_gene: TRBJ2-3
v_gene: TRBV6-6
CDR3nt: TGTGCCAGCAGTCCTACTAGCGGGGGCACAGATACGCAGTATTTT
CDR3aa: CASSPTSGGTDTQYF

d_gene: -
abundance: -
len: 14
j_gene: TRBJ2-2
v_gene: TRBV15
CDR3nt: TGTGCCACAGGGGGGGGCAAGACGACCGGGGAGCTGTTTTTT
CDR3aa: CATGGGKTTGELFF

d_gene: TRBD1
abundance: -
len: 15
j_gene: TRBJ2-7
v_gene: TRBV7-2
CDR3nt: TGTGCCAGCAGCTTCACCGGGACAGGGTTACACGAGCAGTACTTC
CDR3aa: CASSFTGTGLHEQYF

d_gene: -
abundance: -
len: 12
j_gene: TRBJ2-1
v_gene: TRBV13
CDR3nt: TGTGCCAGCAGCTTAGCGGGAGCGGGGCAGTTCTTC
CDR3aa: CASSLAGAGQFF

d_gene: -
abundance: few
len: 14
j_gene: TRBJ1-2
v_gene: TRBV9
CDR3nt: TGTGCCAGCAGCGTAGAAAGTCTTACCTATGGCTACACCTTC
CDR3aa: CASSVESLTYGYTF

d_gene: -
abundance: -
len: 15
j_gene: TRBJ2-2
v_gene: TRBV5-1
CDR3nt: TGCGCCAGCAGCTTGGAGAACGTACTAACCGGGGAGCTGTTTTTT
CDR3aa: CASSLENVLTGELFF

d_gene: -
abundance: -
len: 12
j_gene: TRBJ2-7
v_gene: TRBV30
CDR3nt: TGTGCCTGGAGTGTAAGGGCCTACGAGCAGTACTTC
CDR3aa: CAWSVRAYEQYF

d_gene: -
abundance: -
len: 11
j_gene: TRBJ1-1
v_gene: TRBV28
CDR3nt: TGTGCCAGCCTTTTGAACACTGAAGCTTTCTTT
CDR3aa: CASLLNTEAFF

d_gene: TRBD2
abundance: -
len: 17
j_gene: TRBJ2-2
v_gene: TRBV5-1
CDR3nt: TGCGCCAGCAGCACCGGACTAGCGGGACTTGACACCGGGGAGCTGTTTTTT
CDR3aa: CASSTGLAGLDTGELFF

d_gene: -
abundance: -
len: 12
j_gene: TRBJ2-7
v_gene: TRBV27
CDR3nt: TGTGCCAGCAGTTTCCTTGGGACAGAGCAGTACTTC
CDR3aa: CASSFLGTEQYF

d_gene: -
abundance: once
len: 15
j_gene: TRBJ2-1
v_gene: TRBV7-6
CDR3nt: TGTGCCAGCTCGAAGGTGGGGGAAGAGGAGGAAGAGCAGTTCTTC
CDR3aa: CASSKVGEEEEEQFF

d_gene: -
abundance: once
len: 12
j_gene: TRBJ2-2
v_gene: TRBV27
CDR3nt: TGTGCCAGCAGTGTCTACACCGGGGAGCTGTTTTTT
CDR3aa: CASSVYTGELFF

d_gene: -
abundance: once
len: 13
j_gene: TRBJ2-7
v_gene: TRBV7-9
CDR3nt: TGTGCCAGCAGACCGGACATCTCCTACGAGCAGTACTTC
CDR3aa: CASRPDISYEQYF

d_gene: -
abundance: -
len: 13
j_gene: TRBJ2-7
v_gene: TRBV2
CDR3nt: TGTGCCAGCAGGGCAGGGACTTCCTACGAGCAGTACTTC
CDR3aa: CASRAGTSYEQYF

d_gene: -
abundance: -
len: 11
j_gene: TRBJ2-7
v_gene: TRBV7-9
CDR3nt: TGTGCCAGCAGCTTAGTGGGAGAGCAGTACTTC
CDR3aa: CASSLVGEQYF

d_gene: TRBD2
abundance: -
len: 14
j_gene: TRBJ2-3
v_gene: TRBV5-4
CDR3nt: TGTGCCAGCGGGAAGACTAGCGGGCCAGATACGCAGTATTTT
CDR3aa: CASGKTSGPDTQYF

d_gene: TRBD1
abundance: once
len: 15
j_gene: TRBJ1-1
v_gene: TRBV9
CDR3nt: TGTGCCAGCAGCCCCAGCCCAGGGGGCGGGTATCCAGCTTTCTTT
CDR3aa: CASSPSPGGGYPAFF

d_gene: -
abundance: -
len: 16
j_gene: TRBJ2-6
v_gene: TRBV6-4
CDR3nt: TGTGCCAGCAGTGAGGAACAGAGCTCTGGGGCCAACGTCCTGACTTTC
CDR3aa: CASSEEQSSGANVLTF

d_gene: -
abundance: -
len: 17
j_gene: TRBJ2-6
v_gene: TRBV2
CDR3nt: TGTGCCAGCAGTAATCTTTCTACAGGCTCTGGGGCCAACGTCCTGACTTTC
CDR3aa: CASSNLSTGSGANVLTF

d_gene: -
abundance: few
len: 14
j_gene: TRBJ1-6
v_gene: TRBV10-3
CDR3nt: TGTGCCATCAGTGAGTCGAGGGGGTTGTCACCCCTCCACTTT
CDR3aa: CAISESRGLSPLHF

d_gene: TRBD2
abundance: -
len: 12
j_gene: TRBJ2-5
v_gene: TRBV6-5
CDR3nt: TGTGCCTCCCGGGAGGTGGGAGAGACCCAGTACTTC
CDR3aa: CASREVGETQYF